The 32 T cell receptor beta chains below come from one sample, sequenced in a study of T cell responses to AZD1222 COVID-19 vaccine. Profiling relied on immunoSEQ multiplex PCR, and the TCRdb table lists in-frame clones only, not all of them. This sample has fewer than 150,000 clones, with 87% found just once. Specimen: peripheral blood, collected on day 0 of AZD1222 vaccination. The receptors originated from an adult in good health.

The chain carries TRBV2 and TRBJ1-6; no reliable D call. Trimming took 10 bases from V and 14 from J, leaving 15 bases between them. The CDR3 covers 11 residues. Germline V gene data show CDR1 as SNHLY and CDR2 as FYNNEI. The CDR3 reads CATGPNPSLHF. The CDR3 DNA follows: TGTGCCACGGGCCCCAACCCCTCCCTCCACTTT.

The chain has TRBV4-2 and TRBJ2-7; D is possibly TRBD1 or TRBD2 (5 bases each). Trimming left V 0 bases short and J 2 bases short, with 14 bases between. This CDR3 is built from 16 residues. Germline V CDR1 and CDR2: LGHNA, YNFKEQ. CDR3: CASSQDHTGLTYEQYF. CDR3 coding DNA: TGTGCCAGCAGCCAAGATCATACGGGGCTCACCTACGAGCAGTACTTC.

This CDR3 is CASSQEGTSGGSSYNEQFF. The CDR3 coding sequence is TGTGCCAGCAGCCAAGAAGGGACTAGCGGGGGGTCTTCCTACAATGAGCAGTTCTTC. The chain employs TRBV3-1 (or the pseudogene TRBV3-2) and TRBJ2-1, with 15 bases matching TRBD2. V lost 0 bases and J lost 1; bases outside the gene matches: 4. The germline V gene encodes CDR1 LGHDT and CDR2 YNNKEL (reference sequence). The CDR3 covers 19 residues.

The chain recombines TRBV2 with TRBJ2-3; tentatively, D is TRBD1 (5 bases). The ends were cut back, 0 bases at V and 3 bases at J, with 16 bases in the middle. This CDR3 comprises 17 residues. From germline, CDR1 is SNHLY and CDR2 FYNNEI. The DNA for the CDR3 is TGTGCCAGCAGTGAAGCCTCAGTGAGGACAACAACAGATACGCAGTATTTT. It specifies CASSEASVRTTTDTQYF.

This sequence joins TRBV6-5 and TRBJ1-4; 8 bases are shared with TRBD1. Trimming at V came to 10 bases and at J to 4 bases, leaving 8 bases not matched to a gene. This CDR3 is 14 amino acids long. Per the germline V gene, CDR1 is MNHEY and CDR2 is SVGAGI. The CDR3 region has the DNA TGTGCCACCCGCGGGACAGGAGTTAATGAAAAACTGTTTTTT. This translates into CATRGTGVNEKLFF.

The CDR3 bases are TGTGCCAGCAGTTTAGTGGTAGCGGCCCTACCTAACAATGAGCAGTTCTTC. Translation gives CASSLVVAALPNNEQFF. The rearrangement uses TRBV28 and TRBJ2-1; D may be TRBD2 (6 bases). CDR3 length: 17 residues. Between the trimmed V and J ends, which lost 2 bases and 5 bases, there was a span of 19 bases. Germline lookup yields CDR1 MDHEN and CDR2 SYDVKM.

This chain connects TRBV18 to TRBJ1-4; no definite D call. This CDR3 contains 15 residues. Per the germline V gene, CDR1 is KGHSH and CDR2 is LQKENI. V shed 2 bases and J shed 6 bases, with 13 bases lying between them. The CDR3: CASSPKHGEDEKLFF. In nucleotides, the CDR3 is TGTGCCAGCTCACCAAAGCACGGGGAAGATGAAAAACTGTTTTTT.

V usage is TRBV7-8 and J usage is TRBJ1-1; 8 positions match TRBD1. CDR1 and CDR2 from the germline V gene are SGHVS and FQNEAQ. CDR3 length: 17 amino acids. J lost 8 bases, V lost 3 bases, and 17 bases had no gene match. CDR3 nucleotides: TGTGCCAGCAGCTTTAGGACAGGGTCTGTTTTACCTTACGAAGCTTTCTTT. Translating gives CASSFRTGSVLPYEAFF.

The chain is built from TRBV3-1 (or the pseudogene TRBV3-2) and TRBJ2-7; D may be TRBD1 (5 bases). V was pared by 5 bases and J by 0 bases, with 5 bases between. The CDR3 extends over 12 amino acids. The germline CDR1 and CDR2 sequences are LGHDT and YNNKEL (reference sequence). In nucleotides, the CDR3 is TGTGCCAGCAGCGACAGCTCCTACGAGCAGTACTTC. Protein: CASSDSSYEQYF.

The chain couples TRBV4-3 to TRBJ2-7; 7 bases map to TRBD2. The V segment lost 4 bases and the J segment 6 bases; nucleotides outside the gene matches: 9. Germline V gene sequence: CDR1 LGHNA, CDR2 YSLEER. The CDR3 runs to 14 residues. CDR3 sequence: CASSRSWGEGEQYF. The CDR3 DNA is TGCGCCAGCAGCCGCTCCTGGGGGGAGGGCGAGCAGTACTTC.

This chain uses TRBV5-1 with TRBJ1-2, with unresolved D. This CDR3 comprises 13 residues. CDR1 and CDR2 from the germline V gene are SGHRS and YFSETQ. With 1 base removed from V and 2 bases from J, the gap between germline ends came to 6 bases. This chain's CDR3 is CASSLTQNYGYTF. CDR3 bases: TGCGCCAGCAGCTTGACTCAGAACTATGGCTACACCTTC.

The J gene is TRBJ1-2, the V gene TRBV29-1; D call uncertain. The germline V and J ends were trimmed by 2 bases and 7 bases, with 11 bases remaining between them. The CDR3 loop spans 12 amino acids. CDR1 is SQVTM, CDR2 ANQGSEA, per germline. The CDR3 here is CSVEWAGLGYTF. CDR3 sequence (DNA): TGCAGCGTTGAATGGGCAGGACTTGGCTACACCTTC. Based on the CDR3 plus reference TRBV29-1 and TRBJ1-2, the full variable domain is SAVISQKPSRDICQRGTSLTIQCQVDSQVTMMFWYRQQPGQSLTLIATANQGSEATYESGFVIDKFPISRPNLTFSTLTVSNMSPEDSSIYLCSVEWAGLGYTFGSGTRLTVV.

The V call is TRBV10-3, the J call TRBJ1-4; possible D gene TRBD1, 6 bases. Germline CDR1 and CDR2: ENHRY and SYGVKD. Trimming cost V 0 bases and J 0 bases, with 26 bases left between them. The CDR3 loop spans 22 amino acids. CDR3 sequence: CAISESLIIVGSGAATNEKLFF. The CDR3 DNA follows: TGTGCCATCAGTGAGTCTTTGATCATCGTAGGATCGGGGGCTGCAACTAATGAAAAACTGTTTTTT.

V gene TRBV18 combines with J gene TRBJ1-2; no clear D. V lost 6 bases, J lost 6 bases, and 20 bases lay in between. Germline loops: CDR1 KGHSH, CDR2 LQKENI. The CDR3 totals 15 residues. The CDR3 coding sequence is TGTGCCAGCTCCCAACAAGGACTGAAGACGGATGGCTACACCTTC. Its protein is CASSQQGLKTDGYTF. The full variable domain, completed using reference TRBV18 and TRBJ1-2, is NAGVMQNPRHLVRRRGQEARLRCSPMKGHSHVYWYRQLPEEGLKFMVYLQKENIIDESGMPKERFSAEFPKEGPSILRIQQVVRGDSAAYFCASSQQGLKTDGYTFGSGTRLTVV.

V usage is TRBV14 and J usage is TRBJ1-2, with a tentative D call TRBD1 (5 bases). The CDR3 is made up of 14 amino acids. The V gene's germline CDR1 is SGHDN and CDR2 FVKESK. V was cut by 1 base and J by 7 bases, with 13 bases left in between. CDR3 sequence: CASSQGGRAPGYTF. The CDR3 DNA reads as TGTGCCAGCAGCCAAGGAGGCAGGGCCCCTGGCTACACCTTC.

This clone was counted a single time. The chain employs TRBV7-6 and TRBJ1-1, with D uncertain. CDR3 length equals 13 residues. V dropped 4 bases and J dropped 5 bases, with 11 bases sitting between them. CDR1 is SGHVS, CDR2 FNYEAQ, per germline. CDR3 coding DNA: TGTGCCAGCAGCTCCGGTGGGTGGACTGAAGCTTTCTTT. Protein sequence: CASSSGGWTEAFF.

The CDR3 nucleotides are TGTGCCAGCAGTTACTCGAGGGCACCCTACGAGCAGTACTTC. It is translated as CASSYSRAPYEQYF. This sequence joins TRBV6-5 and TRBJ2-7, with D possibly TRBD2 on 5 matching bases. The CDR3 consists of 14 residues. Trimming shortened V by 0 bases and J by 2 bases, and 8 bases separated the two germline ends. Looked up from germline, CDR1 is MNHEY and CDR2 is SVGAGI.

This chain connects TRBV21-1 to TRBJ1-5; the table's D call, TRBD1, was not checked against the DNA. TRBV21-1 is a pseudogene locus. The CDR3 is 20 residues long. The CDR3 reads CASSHDGAGQGISFDQPQHF. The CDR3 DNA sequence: TGTGCCAGCAGCCACGATGGGGCGGGACAGGGTATTTCCTTTGATCAGCCCCAGCATTTT.

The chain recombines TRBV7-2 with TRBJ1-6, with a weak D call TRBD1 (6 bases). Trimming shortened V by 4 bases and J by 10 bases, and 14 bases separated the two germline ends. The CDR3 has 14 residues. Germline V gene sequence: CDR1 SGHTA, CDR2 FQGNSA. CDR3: CASSSRGGDSPLHF. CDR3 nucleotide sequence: TGTGCCAGCAGCTCCCGAGGGGGTGACTCACCCCTCCACTTT.

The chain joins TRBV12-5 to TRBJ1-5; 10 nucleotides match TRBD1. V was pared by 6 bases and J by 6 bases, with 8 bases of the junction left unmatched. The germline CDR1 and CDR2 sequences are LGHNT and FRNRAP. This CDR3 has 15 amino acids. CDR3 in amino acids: CASGPTGGRGQPQHF. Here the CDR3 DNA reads TGTGCTAGTGGACCGACAGGGGGCCGGGGTCAGCCCCAGCATTTT.

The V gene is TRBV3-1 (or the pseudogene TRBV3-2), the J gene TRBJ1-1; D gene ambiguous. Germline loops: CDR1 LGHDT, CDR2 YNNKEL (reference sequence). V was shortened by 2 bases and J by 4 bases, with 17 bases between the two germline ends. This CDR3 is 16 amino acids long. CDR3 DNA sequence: TGTGCCAGCAGCCAATCGATCTTTCCCCAATCCACTGAAGCTTTCTTT. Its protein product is CASSQSIFPQSTEAFF.

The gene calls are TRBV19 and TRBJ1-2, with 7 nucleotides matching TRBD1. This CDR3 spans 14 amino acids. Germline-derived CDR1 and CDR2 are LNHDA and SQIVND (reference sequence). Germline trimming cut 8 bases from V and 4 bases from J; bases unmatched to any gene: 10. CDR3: CASHTGQVSYGYTF. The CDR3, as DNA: TGTGCCAGTCACACCGGACAGGTCTCCTATGGCTACACCTTC.

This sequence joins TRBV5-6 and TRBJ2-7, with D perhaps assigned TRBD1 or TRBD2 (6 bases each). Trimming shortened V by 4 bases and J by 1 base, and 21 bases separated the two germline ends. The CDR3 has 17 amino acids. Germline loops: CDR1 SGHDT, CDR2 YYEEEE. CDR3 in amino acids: CASSEGGSGQPSYEQYF. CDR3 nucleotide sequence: TGTGCCAGCAGCGAAGGAGGGTCGGGACAACCTTCCTACGAGCAGTACTTC.

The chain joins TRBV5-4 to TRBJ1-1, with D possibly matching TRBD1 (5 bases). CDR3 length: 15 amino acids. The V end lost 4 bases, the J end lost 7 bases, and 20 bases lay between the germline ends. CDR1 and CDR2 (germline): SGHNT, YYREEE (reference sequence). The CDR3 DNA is TGTGCCAGCAGCCCGGGTAGCGCAGGGAGGGGTGAAGCTTTCTTT. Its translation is CASSPGSAGRGEAFF.

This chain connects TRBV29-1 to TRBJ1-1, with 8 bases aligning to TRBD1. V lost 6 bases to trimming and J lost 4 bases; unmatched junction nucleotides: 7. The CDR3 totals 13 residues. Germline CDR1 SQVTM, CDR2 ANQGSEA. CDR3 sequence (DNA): TGCAGCGTGGGGACAGGACGCCGCACTGAAGCTTTCTTT. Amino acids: CSVGTGRRTEAFF.

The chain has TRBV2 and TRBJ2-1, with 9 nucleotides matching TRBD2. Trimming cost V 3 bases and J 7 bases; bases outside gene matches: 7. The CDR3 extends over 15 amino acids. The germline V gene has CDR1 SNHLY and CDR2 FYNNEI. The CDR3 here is CASSDLRGGGNEQFF. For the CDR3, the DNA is TGTGCCAGCAGTGATCTGCGGGGGGGCGGGAATGAGCAGTTCTTC.

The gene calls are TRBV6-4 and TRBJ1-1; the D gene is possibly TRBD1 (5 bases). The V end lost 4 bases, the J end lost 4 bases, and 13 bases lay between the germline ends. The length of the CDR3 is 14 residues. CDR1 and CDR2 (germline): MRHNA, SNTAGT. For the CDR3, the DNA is TGTGCCAGCAGTGCCTCCCAGGGAGGCACTGAAGCTTTCTTT. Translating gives CASSASQGGTEAFF.

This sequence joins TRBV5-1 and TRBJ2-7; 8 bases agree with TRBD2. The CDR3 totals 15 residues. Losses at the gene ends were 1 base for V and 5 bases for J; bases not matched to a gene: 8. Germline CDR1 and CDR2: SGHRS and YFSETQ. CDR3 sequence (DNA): TGCGCCAGCAGCTTGACGGGACTAGTTGCCGACGAGCAGTACTTC. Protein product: CASSLTGLVADEQYF.

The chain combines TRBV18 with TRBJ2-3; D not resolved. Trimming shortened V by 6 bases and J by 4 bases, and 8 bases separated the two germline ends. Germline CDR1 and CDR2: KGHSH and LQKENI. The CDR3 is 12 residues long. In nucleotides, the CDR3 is TGTGCCAGCTCGAGCGAGGCAGATACGCAGTATTTT. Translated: CASSSEADTQYF.

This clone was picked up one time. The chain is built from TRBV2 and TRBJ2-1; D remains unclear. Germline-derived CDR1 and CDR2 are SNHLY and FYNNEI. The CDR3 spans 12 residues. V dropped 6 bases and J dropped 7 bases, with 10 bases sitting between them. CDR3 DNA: TGTGCCAGCAGCCTAGGTATGAATGAGCAGTTCTTC. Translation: CASSLGMNEQFF.

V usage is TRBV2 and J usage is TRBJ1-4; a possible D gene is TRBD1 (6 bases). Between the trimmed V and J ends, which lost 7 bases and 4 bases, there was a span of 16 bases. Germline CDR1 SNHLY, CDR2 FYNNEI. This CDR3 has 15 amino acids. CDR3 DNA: TGTGCCAGCACAGAGGGGGGGCTAGGTAATGAAAAACTGTTTTTT. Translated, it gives CASTEGGLGNEKLFF. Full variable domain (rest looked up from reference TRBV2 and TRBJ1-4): EPEVTQTPSHQVTQMGQEVILRCVPISNHLYFYWYRQILGQKVEFLVSFYNNEISEKSEIFDDQFSVERPDGSNFTLKIRSTKLEDSAMYFCASTEGGLGNEKLFFGSGTQLSVL.

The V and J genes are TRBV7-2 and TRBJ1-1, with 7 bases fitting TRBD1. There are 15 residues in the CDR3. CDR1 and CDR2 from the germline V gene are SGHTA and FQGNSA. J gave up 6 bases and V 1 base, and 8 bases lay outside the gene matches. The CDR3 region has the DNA TGTGCCAGCAGCTTAGTGGCAGGGGGTATGTCTGAAGCTTTCTTT. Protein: CASSLVAGGMSEAFF.